This T cell receptor (beta chain) appears in the sequencing data of a study of molecular identifiers for immune sequencing clone quantification. On the study more broadly: Within a replicate experiment, RNA obtained from either around 20,000 or 99,000 naive CD8 cells was divided into five aliquots, and four of those aliquots were then sequenced.

J was trimmed by 1 base and V by 6 bases; bases with no gene match: 7. Germline lookup yields CDR1 MNHEY and CDR2 SVGAGI. The CDR3 contains 16 residues. Sorting isolated naive CD8 T cells as CD8+CD4-CCR7+CD45RA+ events. TCRdb redid the calling of the PCR reads with MiXCR, one entry per CDR3 protein. The repertoire consists of over 60,000 distinct CDR3 sequences, with roughly a fifth occurring once and the leading ten covering about 1.5%. The source of this sequence is a human donor in good health. Some libraries in this study had Jurkat cell RNA spiked in. The specimen sequenced was naive CD8+ T cells from blood, with Jurkat cell RNA spiked in. Regarding subset: FACS-sorted CD8+CD4-CCR7+CD45RA+ naive T cells. The chain combines TRBV6-5 with TRBJ2-2; the match to TRBD2 covers 8 bases. CDR3 region: CASSKGLVVNTGELFF. CDR3 bases: TGTGCCAGCAGCAAGGGACTAGTGGTGAACACCGGGGAGCTGTTTTTT.